The 23 T cell receptor beta chains below come from one sample, sequenced in a study of siplizumab effects on memory and regulatory T cells. TCRdb's table, derived via immunoSEQ multiplex PCR, lists solely in-frame clones and lacks some. The table lists about 110,000 clones, approximately 90% of them singletons. The specimen sequenced was Tregs sorted from blood. These receptors originate from a human donor in good health.

The chain is built from TRBV19 and TRBJ2-7, with D possibly being TRBD1 or TRBD2 (6 bases each). V gave up 7 bases and J gave up 7 bases, with 14 bases separating them. The CDR3 sequence is 12 residues long. The V gene's germline CDR1 is LNHDA and CDR2 SQIVND (reference sequence). This chain's CDR3 is CASTSQGGEQYF. Here the CDR3 DNA reads TGTGCCAGTACCTCCCAAGGGGGGGAGCAGTACTTC.

The genes are TRBV6-5 and TRBJ1-1, with D possibly TRBD1 on 6 matching bases. The CDR3 totals 13 residues. Trimming left V 8 bases short and J 1 base short, with 11 bases between. The germline V gene has CDR1 MNHEY and CDR2 SVGAGI. The CDR3 DNA sequence: TGTGCCAGCGCGCGGGGACAGAACACTGAAGCTTTCTTT. Translated: CASARGQNTEAFF.

This clone was counted many times. This rearrangement joins TRBV28 to TRBJ1-2; TRBD1 matches 8 bases. The CDR3 covers 11 residues. Germline-derived CDR1 and CDR2 are MDHEN and SYDVKM. V shed 5 bases, J shed 8 bases, and the junction held 1 base outside the gene matches. CDR3 sequence: CASSGTGGYTF. The CDR3 DNA sequence: TGTGCCAGCAGTGGGACAGGCGGCTACACCTTC.

This chain connects TRBV6-4 to TRBJ1-4; D perhaps matches TRBD1 (5 bases). Trimming took 7 bases from V and 0 from J, leaving 15 bases between them. CDR3 length: 16 amino acids. Germline CDR1 and CDR2: MRHNA and SNTAGT. DNA for the CDR3: TGTGCCAGCATTTTTGGGGGGGAACCAACTAATGAAAAACTGTTTTTT. Its protein product is CASIFGGEPTNEKLFF.

The V call is TRBV10-1, the J call TRBJ2-7; a weak D match, TRBD1 (6 bases). V dropped 5 bases and J dropped 1 base, with 12 bases sitting between them. CDR3 length equals 14 residues. Germline V lookup: CDR1 WNHNN, CDR2 SYGVQD (reference sequence). The CDR3 DNA sequence: TGCGCCAGCAGTCCAAGAACAGGGTCCTACGAGCAGTACTTC. Translated, it gives CASSPRTGSYEQYF.

The rearrangement uses TRBV7-9 and TRBJ2-1; D call uncertain. V gave up 1 base and J gave up 3 bases, with 16 bases separating them. CDR1 SEHNR and CDR2 FQNEAQ come from the germline V gene (reference sequence). CDR3 size: 17 residues. The DNA for the CDR3 is TGTGCCAGCAGCTTAGGCTTAAAGTCCGGCTTCTACAATGAGCAGTTCTTC. Its translation: CASSLGLKSGFYNEQFF.

The chain links TRBV2 to TRBJ2-3; TRBD2 is a possible D gene (5 bases). V lost 7 bases to trimming and J lost 0 bases, with 8 bases between them. This CDR3 comprises 13 residues. Germline V gives CDR1 SNHLY, CDR2 FYNNEI. The CDR3 here is CASTQRSTDTQYF. DNA for the CDR3: TGTGCCAGCACCCAGCGGAGCACAGATACGCAGTATTTT.

This chain links TRBV5-1 with TRBJ2-2; D is uncertain. V was trimmed by 4 bases and J by 0 bases, leaving 10 bases between them. There are 15 residues in the CDR3. Germline-derived CDR1 and CDR2 are SGHRS and YFSETQ. CDR3 residues: CASSPRSSNTGELFF. CDR3 nucleotides: TGCGCCAGCAGCCCCCGCAGTTCGAACACCGGGGAGCTGTTTTTT.

The rearrangement joins TRBV21-1 to TRBJ1-2. TRBV21-1 is shown as a pseudogene. The CDR3 is 15 residues long. As DNA, the CDR3 is TGTGCCAGCAGCTCCCACGGCCGAAAGCCTATGGGCTACACCTTC. This sequence encodes CASSSHGRKPMGYTF.

V is TRBV2 and J is TRBJ1-2; 9 bases map to TRBD1. The J segment lost 5 bases and the V segment lost 9 bases, leaving 7 bases of the junction unmatched. The CDR3 has 13 residues. Germline values: CDR1 SNHLY, CDR2 FYNNEI. This CDR3 reads CARGDREVYGYTF. In DNA form, the CDR3 reads TGTGCCAGAGGGGACAGGGAGGTTTATGGCTACACCTTC.

The chain links TRBV27 to TRBJ1-5; D gene uncertain. This CDR3 contains 13 residues. V dropped 4 bases and J dropped 9 bases, with 13 bases sitting between them. Germline CDR1 reads MNHEY; CDR2 reads SMNVEV (reference sequence). The CDR3 protein is CASSSPGVWPQHF. The CDR3 DNA is TGTGCCAGCAGTTCCCCTGGGGTGTGGCCCCAGCATTTT.

This clone appeared a few times. The chain joins TRBV9 to TRBJ2-2; no clear D gene. Germline CDR1 is SGDLS and CDR2 is YYNGEE. The ends were cut back, 0 bases at V and 7 bases at J, with 7 bases in the middle. The CDR3 extends over 13 amino acids. In nucleotides, the CDR3 is TGTGCCAGCAGCGTAGTTCCTGTCGGGGAGCTGTTTTTT. This gives the protein CASSVVPVGELFF.

The sample holds a few counts of this clone. The J gene is TRBJ1-1, the V gene TRBV5-1; D not certain. The CDR3 covers 14 residues. Germline values: CDR1 SGHRS, CDR2 YFSETQ. V shed 0 bases and J shed 5 bases, with 11 bases lying between them. The CDR3 DNA sequence: TGCGCCAGCAGCTTGGAGGGAGTACGTACTGAAGCTTTCTTT. This sequence encodes CASSLEGVRTEAFF.

J is TRBJ2-5 and V is TRBV4-1, with TRBD2 matching over 9 bases. Germline-derived CDR1 and CDR2 are MGHRA and YSYEKL. This CDR3 contains 16 residues. After removal of 4 bases from V and 5 bases from J, the junction contained 11 bases not matched to a gene. In DNA form, the CDR3 reads TGCGCCAGCAGCCGAAACCGCGGGACTAGCCTGGAGACCCAGTACTTC. Protein sequence: CASSRNRGTSLETQYF.

The chain is built from TRBV19 and TRBJ1-1; weak D call: TRBD1 (5 bases). V lost 2 bases and J lost 6, with 13 bases in between. CDR3 size: 14 residues. Germline V gene sequence: CDR1 LNHDA, CDR2 SQIVND (reference sequence). CDR3: CASSINRGISEAFF. In DNA form, the CDR3 reads TGTGCCAGTAGTATAAACCGGGGGATCTCTGAAGCTTTCTTT.

The chain recombines TRBV14 with TRBJ2-1; no definite D call. This CDR3 has 15 residues. Germline V gene data show CDR1 as SGHDN and CDR2 as FVKESK. The germline V and J ends were trimmed by 0 bases and 4 bases, with 10 bases remaining between them. The CDR3 loop reads CASSQDRKGYNEQFF. CDR3 nucleotide sequence: TGTGCCAGCAGCCAAGATCGGAAGGGATACAATGAGCAGTTCTTC. Looking up the rest from reference TRBV14 and TRBJ2-1 gives the full variable domain: EAGVTQFPSHSVIEKGQTVTLRCDPISGHDNLYWYRRVMGKEIKFLLHFVKESKQDESGMPNNRFLAERTGGTYSTLKVQPAELEDSGVYFCASSQDRKGYNEQFFGPGTRLTVL.

This chain joins TRBV9 and TRBJ1-3, with TRBD1 matching over 8 bases. This CDR3 has 15 residues. V trimming: 3 bases; J trimming: 4 bases; junction bases outside the gene matches: 6. Looked up from germline, CDR1 is SGDLS and CDR2 is YYNGEE. CDR3 amino acids: CASSARQGPGNTIYF. The DNA of the CDR3 is TGTGCCAGCAGCGCCCGACAGGGGCCAGGAAACACCATATATTTT.

The chain combines TRBV18 with TRBJ1-2, with 11 bases aligning to TRBD1. Germline V lookup: CDR1 KGHSH, CDR2 LQKENI. V lost 3 bases to trimming and J lost 3 bases; unmatched junction nucleotides: 6. The CDR3 spans 16 residues. The DNA of the CDR3 is TGTGCCAGCTCACCCATTAAGGACAGGGGGCACTATGGCTACACCTTC. Translating gives CASSPIKDRGHYGYTF.

V gene TRBV7-9 combines with J gene TRBJ2-5; D call uncertain. CDR3 size: 15 residues. Germline V gene data show CDR1 as SEHNR and CDR2 as FQNEAQ (reference sequence). Deletions cut 0 bases from V and 1 base from J, with 9 bases between. As DNA, the CDR3 is TGTGCCAGCAGCTTAGCCGGGCTGCCCCAAGAGACCCAGTACTTC. Encoded protein: CASSLAGLPQETQYF.

The chain joins TRBV28 to TRBJ2-7; D might be TRBD1 (5 bases). Germline loops: CDR1 MDHEN, CDR2 SYDVKM. The V end was cut by 5 bases, the J end by 9 bases, with 17 bases between. There are 13 residues in the CDR3. Here the CDR3 reads CASSPAGPRGQYF. The CDR3 DNA is TGTGCCAGCAGTCCAGCAGGGCCAAGGGGGCAGTACTTC.

This chain connects TRBV10-3 to TRBJ1-3; D unclear. V shed 0 bases and J shed 4 bases, with 4 bases lying between them. This CDR3 comprises 13 residues. Germline CDR1 is ENHRY and CDR2 is SYGVKD. DNA for the CDR3: TGTGCCATCAGTGAGTCGACCGGAAACACCATATATTTT. It specifies CAISESTGNTIYF.

There are a few counts of this clone. The J gene is TRBJ1-2, the V gene TRBV2; possibly TRBD1 for D (5 bases). CDR3 length equals 13 residues. The germline V gene has CDR1 SNHLY and CDR2 FYNNEI. The V end was cut by 5 bases, the J end by 8 bases, with 15 bases between. The CDR3 sequence is CASSYTPGEGYTF. CDR3 bases: TGTGCCAGCAGTTATACTCCGGGGGAGGGCTACACCTTC. Full variable domain (rest looked up from reference TRBV2 and TRBJ1-2): EPEVTQTPSHQVTQMGQEVILRCVPISNHLYFYWYRQILGQKVEFLVSFYNNEISEKSEIFDDQFSVERPDGSNFTLKIRSTKLEDSAMYFCASSYTPGEGYTFGSGTRLTVV.

This clone was seen just once. V and J are TRBV20-1 and TRBJ1-1, with a possible D match to TRBD1 (5 bases). V lost 5 bases and J lost 11, with 12 bases in between. Germline loops: CDR1 DFQATT, CDR2 SNEGSKA (reference sequence). The CDR3 extends over 10 amino acids. The CDR3 DNA sequence: TGCAGTGCTTCCAGGGTCGGCGCTTTCTTT. Translating it yields CSASRVGAFF.